These 9 T cell receptor beta chains were all obtained from the same sample, sequenced in a study of identical twins. TCRdb reanalysed the 5' RACE reads using MiXCR and keeps one entry per CDR3 protein. This table has a few hundred thousand distinct CDR3 sequences, about 9% appearing once. These data were also filed under a second study, of yellow fever vaccine responses in identical twins.

Sequencing was done on a sample of CD8+ T cells sorted from blood. These receptors were taken from a woman between 18 and 29 years old in good health.

There are a few counts of this clonotype. The V and J genes are TRBV4-1 and TRBJ2-3; possible D gene TRBD2, 7 bases. Trimming stripped 0 bases from V and 8 bases from J, with 24 bases between. Germline CDR1 is MGHRA and CDR2 is YSYEKL. The CDR3 sequence is 18 residues long. CDR3 nucleotide sequence: TGCGCCAGCAGCCAAGATTTGAGGACTTCGGGGGGCGAGGGTACGCAGTATTTT. Protein sequence: CASSQDLRTSGGEGTQYF.

This clonotype has ten or more counts. The chain links TRBV29-1 to TRBJ2-1; no reliable D call. Trimming pared 8 bases from V and 0 bases from J, leaving 11 bases between. The CDR3 extends over 13 amino acids. Germline CDR1 SQVTM, CDR2 ANQGSEA. CDR3 protein: CSTTTFSYNEQFF. As DNA, the CDR3 is TGCAGCACTACTACCTTCTCCTACAATGAGCAGTTCTTC.

This clonotype was observed a few times. V and J are TRBV27 and TRBJ2-7, with 7 bases that match TRBD2. After removal of 5 bases from V and 3 bases from J, the junction contained 4 bases not matched to a gene. Germline lookup yields CDR1 MNHEY and CDR2 SMNVEV (reference sequence). This CDR3 is 13 amino acids long. The CDR3 DNA is TGTGCCAGCAGTGATAGGGACTACTACGAGCAGTACTTC. As protein: CASSDRDYYEQYF.

This clonotype has ten or more counts. This sequence joins TRBV5-5 and TRBJ2-7, with D perhaps being TRBD1 or TRBD2 (6 bases each). CDR1 SGHKS and CDR2 YYEKEE come from the germline V gene (reference sequence). The V gene lost 3 bases and the J gene lost 2 bases, with 15 bases spanning the gap. The CDR3 is 15 residues long. CDR3 sequence (DNA): TGTGCCAGCAGCTGGGCCGGGGGCTCCACCTACGAGCAGTACTTC. It translates to CASSWAGGSTYEQYF.

This clonotype was observed a few times. This sequence joins TRBV5-1 and TRBJ2-3; TRBD2 agrees at 8 bases. This CDR3 comprises 19 residues. Germline-derived CDR1 and CDR2 are SGHRS and YFSETQ. J gave up 3 bases and V 7 bases, and 22 bases lay outside the gene matches. The chain's CDR3 is CASDATVTGKRERTDTQYF. Written as DNA, the CDR3 is TGCGCCAGCGACGCGACGGTGACCGGGAAGCGGGAGAGGACAGATACGCAGTATTTT.

The chain combines TRBV6-1 with TRBJ1-2; D is unclear. This CDR3 comprises 15 residues. Deletions cut 1 base from V and 0 bases from J, with 9 bases between. The germline CDR1 and CDR2 sequences are MNHNS and SASEGT. The CDR3 region is CASSEESTTNYGYTF. The CDR3, as DNA: TGTGCCAGCAGTGAAGAGTCGACAACTAACTATGGCTACACCTTC.

This clonotype was observed a handful of times. J is TRBJ2-1 and V is TRBV27, with D tentatively TRBD1 (6 bases). V was cut by 10 bases and J by 5 bases, with 12 bases left in between. Germline V gene lookup returns CDR1 MNHEY and CDR2 SMNVEV (reference sequence). This CDR3 spans 12 amino acids. The chain's CDR3 is CATTGFHNEQFF. The CDR3 coding sequence is TGTGCCACCACAGGGTTCCACAATGAGCAGTTCTTC.

This clonotype was detected only a few times. This sequence joins TRBV6-1 and TRBJ2-1; D perhaps matches TRBD2 (6 bases). Per germline, CDR1 MNHNS and CDR2 SASEGT. V shed 1 base and J shed 3 bases, with 10 bases lying between them. The CDR3 covers 15 residues. CDR3: CASSEDSGDYNEQFF. DNA of the CDR3: TGTGCCAGCAGTGAAGATTCGGGAGACTACAATGAGCAGTTCTTC.

The rearrangement joins TRBV7-9 to TRBJ2-3, with D tentatively TRBD2 (5 bases). Trimming stripped 0 bases from V and 2 bases from J, with 12 bases between. CDR1 and CDR2 (germline): SEHNR, FQNEAQ (reference sequence). This CDR3 region has 16 residues. The CDR3 loop is CASSLASALTTDTQYF. The CDR3 DNA sequence: TGTGCCAGCAGCTTAGCTAGCGCACTAACCACAGATACGCAGTATTTT.